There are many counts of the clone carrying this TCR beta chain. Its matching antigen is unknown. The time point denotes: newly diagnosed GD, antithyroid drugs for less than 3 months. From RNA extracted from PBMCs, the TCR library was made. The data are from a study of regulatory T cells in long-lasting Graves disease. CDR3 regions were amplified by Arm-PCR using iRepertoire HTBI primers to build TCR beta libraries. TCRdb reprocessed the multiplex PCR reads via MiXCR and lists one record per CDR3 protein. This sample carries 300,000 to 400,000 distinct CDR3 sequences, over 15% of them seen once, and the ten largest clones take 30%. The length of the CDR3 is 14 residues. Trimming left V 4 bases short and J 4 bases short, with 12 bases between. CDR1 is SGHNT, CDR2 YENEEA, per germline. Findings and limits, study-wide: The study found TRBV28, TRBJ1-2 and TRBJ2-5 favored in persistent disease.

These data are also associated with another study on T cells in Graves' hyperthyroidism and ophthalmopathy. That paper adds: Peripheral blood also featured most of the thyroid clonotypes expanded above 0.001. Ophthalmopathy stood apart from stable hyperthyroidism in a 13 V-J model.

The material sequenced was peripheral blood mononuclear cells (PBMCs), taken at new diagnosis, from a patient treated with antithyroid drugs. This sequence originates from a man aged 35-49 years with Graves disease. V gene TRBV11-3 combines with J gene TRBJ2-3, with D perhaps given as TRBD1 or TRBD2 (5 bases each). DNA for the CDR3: TGTGCCAGCAGCTCCCAGGGAGTCGCAGATACGCAGTATTTT. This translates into CASSSQGVADTQYF.